This TCR beta chain is from a study of cytomegalovirus exposure and HLA in healthy donors. The PCR contained 60 Vbeta and 13 Jbeta primers. Source study methods: Unique TCR beta chains totaled 80 million to 100 million in a later count, with roughly 10 million of them shared. Produced via immunoSEQ multiplex PCR; TCRdb's table is partial and in-frame only. V, J and clone size are taken as reported in that table, and D and trimming were inferred from the DNA itself. Of about 200,000 clones in the sample, roughly 85% were seen once. The receptor was isolated from a male donor in good health and CMV-seronegative. Source material: PBMCs.

This chain's CDR3 is CAWTPRGPSGGAGELFF. The DNA of the CDR3 is TGTGCCTGGACCCCCCGGGGTCCTAGCGGAGGGGCCGGGGAGCTGTTTTTT. This chain links TRBV30 with TRBJ2-2; the match to TRBD2 covers 7 bases. Looked up from germline, CDR1 is GTSNPN and CDR2 is SVGIG (reference sequence). The CDR3 length is 17 residues. The trim removed 4 bases at V and 6 bases at J, leaving 17 bases unmatched. The full variable domain, in which reference TRBV30 and TRBJ2-2 provide the parts outside the CDR3, is SQTIHQWPATLVQPVGSPLSLECTVEGTSNPNLYWYRQAAGRGLQLLFYSVGIGQISSEVPQNLSASRPQDRQFILSSKKLLLSDSGFYLCAWTPRGPSGGAGELFFGEGSRLTVL.